Detailed here is one T cell receptor beta chain. Antigen: not known. After removal of 4 bases from V and 4 bases from J, the junction contained 4 bases not matched to a gene. Germline V CDR1 and CDR2: SGHRS, YFSETQ. There are 14 residues in the CDR3. This entry belongs to a study of OX40 agonist ivuxolimab in advanced cancers. Study as a whole: Participants averaged approximately 60 years of age (range roughly 23 to 90) and were around 83% male. One hepatocellular carcinoma and two cutaneous melanoma patients partially responded.

Overall study findings and caveats: Expanded clones were, on average, more numerous in CD8+ T cells than in CD4+.

The protocol was immunoSEQ multiplex PCR, while the TCRdb copy is restricted to in-frame clones and leaves out a portion. This table has 65,000 to 95,000 clones, roughly 84% appearing once. The V gene is TRBV5-1, the J gene TRBJ2-7; TRBD2 matches at 11 bases. This material consisted of CD4+ or CD8+ T cells sorted from blood, taken in a trial of the OX40 agonist ivuxolimab. The sequence derives from an adult with an advanced solid tumor such as melanoma, head and neck, liver or kidney cancer. The CDR3 nucleotides read TGCGCCAGCAGCCAGACTAGCGGGAATTACGAGCAGTACTTC. It codes for CASSQTSGNYEQYF.